Listed below are T cell receptor beta chains from one sample, sequenced in a study of PD-L1 blockade in urothelial cancer. Assay: immunoSEQ multiplex PCR; the TCRdb copy retains only in-frame clones and omits some. This table has fewer than 60,000 clones, 85% appearing once. The sequencing here drew on PBMCs, taken around atezolizumab (anti-PD-L1) treatment. Receptors were obtained from a man in his 70s with urothelial cancer. The CDR3 runs from the conserved cysteine through the conserved F or W. The D gene is left open where the match is weak. Some rows have no size entry. The others give once, few or many, or a class for an expanded clone.

j_call clone_size v_call cdr3_length d_call cdr3_aa cdr3_nt
TRBJ2-1 . TRBV9 14 . CASSVVSHSNEQFF TGTGCCAGCAGCGTAGTCTCCCACTCCAATGAGCAGTTCTTC
TRBJ2-1 . TRBV6-1 14 . CASSEGGVYNEQFF TGTGCCAGCAGTGAAGGCGGAGTTTACAATGAGCAGTTCTTC
TRBJ2-2 few TRBV9 16 TRBD2 CASSPGLAGVTGELFF TGTGCCAGCAGCCCCGGACTAGCGGGAGTAACCGGGGAGCTGTTTTTT
TRBJ2-5 . TRBV23-1 14 . CASRGRTAQETQYF TGCGCCAGCAGGGGCAGAACGGCACAAGAGACCCAGTACTTC
TRBJ2-1 . TRBV7-9 16 TRBD2 CASSSAGTSGSDEQFF TGTGCCAGCAGCTCGGCCGGGACTAGCGGGAGCGATGAGCAGTTCTTC
TRBJ1-4 . TRBV28 16 TRBD1 CASSPDRVATNEKLFF TGTGCCAGCAGTCCCGACAGGGTTGCAACTAATGAAAAACTGTTTTTT
TRBJ1-2 . TRBV19 14 TRBD1 CASSPGQANYGYTF TGTGCCAGTAGTCCGGGACAGGCTAACTATGGCTACACCTTC
TRBJ1-4 . TRBV5-1 14 . CASSFQGTNEKLFF TGCGCCAGCAGCTTCCAGGGGACGAATGAAAAACTGTTTTTT
TRBJ2-5 few TRBV5-5 11 . CASSQGVTQYF TGTGCCAGCAGCCAGGGTGTGACCCAGTACTTC
TRBJ2-7 . TRBV29-1 14 TRBD1 CSVSGTGKRYEQYF TGCAGCGTGTCAGGGACAGGGAAGCGCTACGAGCAGTACTTC
TRBJ1-2 . TRBV28 18 TRBD1 CASSFQAGTGGWNYGYTF TGTGCCAGCAGTTTCCAAGCCGGGACAGGGGGCTGGAACTATGGCTACACCTTC
TRBJ2-7 . TRBV6-1 13 . CASSPTQGTEQYF TGTGCCAGCAGCCCTACTCAGGGGACCGAGCAGTACTTC
TRBJ2-7 . TRBV9 14 . CASSVAGQGYEQYF TGTGCCAGCAGCGTAGCGGGTCAGGGCTACGAGCAGTACTTC
TRBJ1-1 . TRBV5-1 15 . CASSLAQGSGSEAFF TGCGCCAGCAGCTTGGCCCAGGGGTCAGGGAGTGAAGCTTTCTTT
TRBJ2-7 . TRBV6-1 15 TRBD1 CASSGGTGRAYEQYF TGTGCCAGCAGTGGGGGGACAGGGAGGGCCTACGAGCAGTACTTC
TRBJ1-5 . TRBV2 14 . CASKRDSSNQPQHF TGTGCCAGCAAGAGGGATTCTAGCAATCAGCCCCAGCATTTT
TRBJ1-2 . TRBV5-1 15 . CASSLDGQPNYGYTF TGCGCCAGCAGCTTGGATGGGCAGCCTAACTATGGCTACACCTTC
TRBJ2-2 . TRBV4-1 17 . CASHLSGARGAAGELFF TGCGCCAGCCACCTCTCCGGGGCTCGGGGGGCCGCCGGGGAGCTGTTTTTT
TRBJ2-5 . TRBV5-1 17 . CASSLTGGRMVQETQYF TGCGCCAGCAGCTTGACCGGGGGGCGGATGGTCCAAGAGACCCAGTACTTC
TRBJ2-7 . TRBV9 15 . CASSVGLAPLGEQYF TGTGCCAGCAGCGTAGGGCTAGCTCCTCTAGGTGAGCAGTACTTC
TRBJ2-7 . TRBV9 16 . CASSVKGLASRNEQYF TGTGCCAGCAGCGTTAAAGGGCTAGCGAGCAGGAACGAGCAGTACTTC
TRBJ1-1 . TRBV5-6 16 . CASSLIAGAMNTEAFF TGTGCCAGCAGCTTGATCGCAGGGGCGATGAACACTGAAGCTTTCTTT
TRBJ1-2 . TRBV28 13 . CASTRVGPYGYTF TGTGCCAGTACACGGGTAGGTCCCTATGGCTACACCTTC
TRBJ2-7 . TRBV7-6 14 TRBD2 CASSLGIAGSEQYF TGTGCCAGCAGCTTAGGAATAGCGGGCTCCGAGCAGTACTTC
TRBJ2-2 . TRBV7-6 13 . CASSLAVDGELFF TGTGCCAGCAGCTTAGCGGTAGACGGGGAGCTGTTTTTT